Listed here are 20 T cell receptor beta chains from one sample, sequenced in a study of blood T cell repertoires in COVID-19. Measured with immunoSEQ multiplex PCR; TCRdb has only the in-frame clones, and not every one. This table holds some 150,000 clones, approximately 80% found once. The sample consisted of peripheral blood. The receptors stem from a human donor in a cohort sampled during active COVID-19.

The chain couples TRBV7-2 to TRBJ2-2; 10 bases fit TRBD2. From germline, CDR1 is SGHTA and CDR2 FQGNSA. This CDR3 has 16 amino acids. Trimming cost V 6 bases and J 4 bases; bases outside gene matches: 8. CDR3 loop: CASSYLAGVGTGELFF. The CDR3 DNA reads TGTGCCAGCAGTTACCTAGCGGGAGTGGGCACCGGGGAGCTGTTTTTT.

This rearrangement joins TRBV7-9 to TRBJ2-2; 7 nucleotides line up with TRBD1. Unmatched junction bases numbered 17, after V lost 4 bases and J lost 3 bases. Germline values: CDR1 SEHNR, CDR2 FQNEAQ (reference sequence). CDR3 size: 19 residues. This chain's CDR3 is CASSSNTGDIGRDTGELFF. CDR3 DNA sequence: TGTGCCAGCAGCTCCAATACAGGGGACATCGGACGAGACACCGGGGAGCTGTTTTTT.

There are many counts of this clone. The chain employs TRBV13 and TRBJ2-3, with 13 positions matching TRBD2. Per germline, CDR1 PRHDT and CDR2 FYEKMQ (reference sequence). The CDR3 runs 17 residues. With V trimmed by 1 base and J by 2 bases, 3 bases remained unmatched. DNA of the CDR3: TGTGCCAGCAGCTTAGTTGGACTAGCGGGAGACACAGATACGCAGTATTTT. It translates to CASSLVGLAGDTDTQYF.

The chain is built from TRBV11-3 and TRBJ2-7, with D unclear. The CDR3 totals 14 residues. Germline V gene data show CDR1 as SGHNT and CDR2 as YENEEA. Trimming left V 5 bases short and J 3 bases short, with 14 bases between. The CDR3 sequence: CASSPQAGFYEQYF. CDR3 nucleotides: TGTGCCAGCAGCCCCCAAGCCGGGTTCTACGAGCAGTACTTC.

V is TRBV6-2 or TRBV6-3 and J is TRBJ2-7; 8 nucleotides line up with TRBD2. The CDR3 runs to 14 residues. V lost 4 bases, J lost 4 bases, and 6 bases stayed unmatched. CDR1 MNHEY and CDR2 SVGEGT come from the germline V gene. The DNA for the CDR3 is TGTGCCAGCAGTTTCGGGAGGGGTCTATACGAGCAGTACTTC. Translated: CASSFGRGLYEQYF.

CDR3 in amino acids: CASSLGRVTYNEQFF. DNA for the CDR3: TGTGCCAGCAGCTTAGGCAGGGTAACCTACAATGAGCAGTTCTTC. This sequence joins TRBV7-3 and TRBJ2-1; perhaps TRBD1 as D (5 bases). V lost 2 bases and J 2 bases, leaving 10 bases between the germline ends. The CDR3 covers 15 residues. From germline, CDR1 is SGHTA and CDR2 FQGTGA.

This chain joins TRBV4-1 and TRBJ1-1, with D possibly matching TRBD1 (6 bases). The V gene lost 3 bases and the J gene lost 0 bases, with 14 bases spanning the gap. Germline CDR1 and CDR2: MGHRA and YSYEKL. CDR3 size: 16 residues. Written as DNA, the CDR3 is TGCGCCAGCAGCCAGTCAGGGGCCTTCATGAACACTGAAGCTTTCTTT. It codes for CASSQSGAFMNTEAFF.

There are many counts of this clone. Additional DNA sequences in this sample encode the identical CDR3. The chain recombines TRBV3-1 (or the pseudogene TRBV3-2) with TRBJ1-1; 7 bases match TRBD1. Unmatched junction bases numbered 7, after V lost 4 bases and J lost 2 bases. Germline V gene data show CDR1 as LGHDT and CDR2 as YNNKEL (reference sequence). This CDR3 spans 15 amino acids. CDR3 coding DNA: TGTGCCAGCAGCCCGAGGGACAGACTAAACACTGAAGCTTTCTTT. Its protein is CASSPRDRLNTEAFF.

The chain is built from TRBV20-1 and TRBJ2-5, with 15 nucleotides matching TRBD2. The CDR3 is made up of 16 amino acids. CDR1 and CDR2 (germline): DFQATT, SNEGSKA (reference sequence). V shed 3 bases, J shed 5 bases, and the junction held 7 bases outside the gene matches. CDR3 amino acids: CSASPGLAGGGETQYF. CDR3 coding DNA: TGCAGTGCTAGTCCCGGACTAGCGGGAGGGGGGGAGACCCAGTACTTC.

This clone was found once. The V call is TRBV11-3, the J call TRBJ2-7; TRBD1 matches at 7 bases. The CDR3 runs 15 residues. V lost 1 base, J lost 3 bases, and 6 bases stayed unmatched. CDR1 is SGHNT, CDR2 YENEEA, per germline. DNA for the CDR3: TGTGCCAGCAGCTTAGGGACAGGTATCCTCTACGAGCAGTACTTC. This translates into CASSLGTGILYEQYF.

This clone was seen a handful of times. The chain couples TRBV19 to TRBJ2-2, with 14 bases matching TRBD2. CDR1 and CDR2 from the germline V gene are LNHDA and SQIVND (reference sequence). J was trimmed by 6 bases and V by 3 bases; bases with no gene match: 12. This CDR3 region has 19 residues. Here the CDR3 reads CASSIRRLAGGLRAGELFF. CDR3 DNA sequence: TGTGCCAGTAGTATCCGACGACTAGCGGGAGGGCTACGAGCCGGGGAGCTGTTTTTT.

The chain is built from TRBV5-4 and TRBJ2-1; 9 bases line up with TRBD1. Germline lookup yields CDR1 SGHNT and CDR2 YYREEE (reference sequence). This CDR3 contains 13 residues. V lost 4 bases, J lost 7 bases, and 3 bases stayed unmatched. The CDR3 loop is CASSVDRGNEQFF. CDR3 in DNA: TGTGCCAGCAGCGTGGACAGGGGAAATGAGCAGTTCTTC.

V usage is TRBV27 and J usage is TRBJ2-5; 8 bases fit TRBD1. Germline V gene lookup returns CDR1 MNHEY and CDR2 SMNVEV (reference sequence). J was trimmed by 4 bases and V by 5 bases; bases with no gene match: 9. This CDR3 spans 15 amino acids. The CDR3 DNA follows: TGTGCCAGCAGTCCGTACAGGGGGATATCAGAGACCCAGTACTTC. Translating it yields CASSPYRGISETQYF.

The chain combines TRBV19 with TRBJ2-5, with D maybe TRBD1 (5 bases). V shed 5 bases and J shed 5 bases, with 12 bases lying between them. The CDR3 covers 13 residues. Per the germline V gene, CDR1 is LNHDA and CDR2 is SQIVND (reference sequence). CDR3 loop: CASSPQGWETQYF. The CDR3 DNA reads TGTGCCAGTAGTCCCCAGGGATGGGAGACCCAGTACTTC.

There are a few counts of this clone. The genes are TRBV5-4 and TRBJ1-6; D remains unclear. This CDR3 comprises 15 residues. Germline CDR1 SGHNT, CDR2 YYREEE (reference sequence). The germline V and J ends were trimmed by 4 bases and 5 bases, with 13 bases remaining between them. In DNA, the CDR3 is TGTGCCAGCAGCCCGGGAGGGTGGAATAATTCACCCCTCCACTTT. Its protein product is CASSPGGWNNSPLHF.

A few counts support this clone. The chain combines TRBV19 with TRBJ1-5; TRBD1 agrees at 9 bases. The length of the CDR3 is 17 residues. The germline V gene has CDR1 LNHDA and CDR2 SQIVND (reference sequence). After removal of 5 bases from V and 0 bases from J, the junction contained 8 bases not matched to a gene. In nucleotides, the CDR3 is TGTGCCAGTAGTCTCATGGACAGGGGCTATAGCAATCAGCCCCAGCATTTT. Amino acid sequence: CASSLMDRGYSNQPQHF.

This clone has only one observation. The V gene is TRBV4-3, the J gene TRBJ1-1, with 9 bases matching TRBD1. The CDR3 runs 15 residues. Looked up from germline, CDR1 is LGHNA and CDR2 is YSLEER. V dropped 1 base and J dropped 2; count of bases not matched to a gene: 2. The CDR3 sequence is CASSQGQGVNTEAFF. CDR3 sequence (DNA): TGCGCCAGCAGCCAAGGACAGGGGGTTAACACTGAAGCTTTCTTT.

The chain links TRBV12-3 or TRBV12-4 to TRBJ2-5; 9 positions agree with TRBD1. Trimming took 6 bases from V and 5 from J; bases not matched to a gene: 1. This CDR3 has 12 amino acids. CDR3 sequence: CASRGTGETQYF. The CDR3 DNA sequence: TGTGCCAGCAGAGGGACAGGGGAGACCCAGTACTTC.

J is TRBJ1-6 and V is TRBV2; 7 bases line up with TRBD1. The CDR3 has 17 residues. Germline assignment: CDR1 SNHLY and CDR2 FYNNEI. V was pared by 1 base and J by 4 bases, with 7 bases of the junction left unmatched. CDR3: CASSEGARQGYNSPLHF. CDR3 DNA sequence: TGTGCCAGCAGTGAAGGGGCAAGACAGGGATATAATTCACCCCTCCACTTT.

The chain is built from TRBV19 and TRBJ2-1, with 10 bases that match TRBD2. Germline-derived CDR1 and CDR2 are LNHDA and SQIVND (reference sequence). V gave up 3 bases and J gave up 4 bases; unmatched junction bases: 3. The CDR3 loop spans 15 amino acids. The CDR3 bases are TGTGCCAGTAGTATTAGCGGGGGGCCTTACAATGAGCAGTTCTTC. Translated, it gives CASSISGGPYNEQFF.